This TCR beta chain was sequenced for a study of cytomegalovirus exposure and HLA in healthy donors. The CDR3 is made up of 13 amino acids. In germline, CDR1 is MNHNS, CDR2 SASEGT. V lost 5 bases and J 5 bases, leaving 11 bases between the germline ends. Primers included in the PCR were 60 Vbeta and 13 Jbeta primers. The method was immunoSEQ multiplex PCR; TCRdb's version includes in-frame clones alone and lacks a portion of them. The sample has 100,000 to 150,000 clones, approximately 80% seen once. V gene TRBV6-1 combines with J gene TRBJ2-3; D gene ambiguous. Input material: PBMCs. The TCR sequence derives from a woman under 30 in good health and CMV-seronegative. The CDR3, as DNA: TGTGCCAGCAGTAAATCCTTCGGAGATACGCAGTATTTT. Protein: CASSKSFGDTQYF.